This entry lists 5 T cell receptor beta chains sequenced from one sample in a study of T cells in pancreatic ductal adenocarcinoma. Clones were sequenced by immunoSEQ multiplex PCR, and TCRdb holds only the in-frame ones, with some missing. The sample lists about 100,000 clones; 90% to 95% were seen once. No neoadjuvant therapy was given to the selected pancreatic ductal adenocarcinoma patients before their surgery. The sample was PBMCs. These receptors all come from a human donor with pancreatic ductal adenocarcinoma.

The rearrangement links TRBV11-3 to TRBJ2-1, with D possibly being TRBD1 (5 bases). The CDR3 has 16 amino acids. Germline CDR1 SGHNT, CDR2 YENEEA. Trimming left V 3 bases short and J 4 bases short, with 16 bases between. The CDR3: CASSFAGPSGYNEQFF. CDR3 in DNA: TGTGCCAGCAGCTTCGCCGGGCCCTCAGGGTACAATGAGCAGTTCTTC.

The chain links TRBV4-3 to TRBJ2-6; 7 bases match TRBD2. With V trimmed by 0 bases and J by 4 bases, 9 bases remained unmatched. CDR3 size: 18 residues. In germline, CDR1 is LGHNA, CDR2 YSLEER. The CDR3 nucleotides read TGCGCCAGCAGCCAAGAAGCGGGGATGGGGTCCGGGGCCAACGTCCTGACTTTC. Translating gives CASSQEAGMGSGANVLTF.

V and J are TRBV6-5 and TRBJ1-2, with D perhaps TRBD1 (6 bases). V lost 4 bases, J lost 2 bases, and 11 bases lay in between. Germline CDR1 reads MNHEY; CDR2 reads SVGAGI. The CDR3 covers 14 residues. DNA of the CDR3: TGTGCCAGCAGTTTACAGGGTAGCAACTATGGCTACACCTTC. Translating it yields CASSLQGSNYGYTF.

The V and J genes are TRBV2 and TRBJ2-1; 9 nucleotides align to TRBD1. CDR3 length: 16 residues. Germline assignment: CDR1 SNHLY and CDR2 FYNNEI. The V and J ends lost 5 bases and 5 bases, in that order; junction bases with no gene match: 10. The CDR3 protein is CASSSFGTGNDNEQFF. The CDR3 DNA sequence: TGTGCCAGCAGTTCATTTGGGACAGGGAACGACAATGAGCAGTTCTTC.

V and J are TRBV5-1 and TRBJ2-5; the D is unclear. The CDR3 has 11 residues. CDR1 is SGHRS, CDR2 YFSETQ, per germline. V shed 6 bases and J shed 1 base, with 4 bases lying between them. CDR3 residues: CASTSQETQYF. CDR3 bases: TGCGCCAGCACCTCCCAAGAGACCCAGTACTTC. Using reference TRBV5-1 and TRBJ2-5 for the parts outside the CDR3, the full variable domain is KAGVTQTPRYLIKTRGQQVTLSCSPISGHRSVSWYQQTPGQGLQFLFEYFSETQRNKGNFPGRFSGRQFSNSRSEMNVSTLELGDSALYLCASTSQETQYFGPGTRLLVL.